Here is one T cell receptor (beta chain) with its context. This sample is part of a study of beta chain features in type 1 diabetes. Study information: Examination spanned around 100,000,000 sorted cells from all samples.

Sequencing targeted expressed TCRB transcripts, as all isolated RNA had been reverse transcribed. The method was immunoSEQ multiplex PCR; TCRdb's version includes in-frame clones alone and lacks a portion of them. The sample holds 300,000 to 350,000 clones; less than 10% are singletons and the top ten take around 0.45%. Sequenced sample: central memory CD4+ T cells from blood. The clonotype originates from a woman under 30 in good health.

In nucleotides, the CDR3 is TGTGCCAGCAGCCGCCCGGGGGCAACCTACGAGCAGTACTTC. This codes for CASSRPGATYEQYF. The chain carries TRBV11-1 and TRBJ2-7, with D perhaps TRBD1 or TRBD2 (6 bases each). V was pared by 5 bases and J by 2 bases, with 13 bases between. CDR1 is SGHAT, CDR2 FQDESV, per germline (reference sequence). The CDR3 contains 14 residues.